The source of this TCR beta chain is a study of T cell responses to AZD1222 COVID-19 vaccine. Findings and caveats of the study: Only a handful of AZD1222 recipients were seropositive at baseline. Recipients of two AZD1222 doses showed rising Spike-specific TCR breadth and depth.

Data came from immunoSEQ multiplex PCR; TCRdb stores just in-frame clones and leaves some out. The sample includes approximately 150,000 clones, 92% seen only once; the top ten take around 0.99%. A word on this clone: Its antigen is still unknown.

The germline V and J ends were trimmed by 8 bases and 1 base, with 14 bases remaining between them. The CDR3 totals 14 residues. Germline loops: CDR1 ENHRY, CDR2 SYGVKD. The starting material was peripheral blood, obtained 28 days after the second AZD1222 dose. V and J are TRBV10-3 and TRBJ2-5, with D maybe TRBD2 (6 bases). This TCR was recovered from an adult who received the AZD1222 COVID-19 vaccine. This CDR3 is CAIGPGVRQETQYF. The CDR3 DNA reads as TGTGCCATCGGACCGGGGGTCCGCCAAGAGACCCAGTACTTC.